The 4 T cell receptor beta chains reported below all come from one sample, sequenced in a study of CD8+ T cells in alopecia areata. Sequencing templates came from extracted RNA that was reverse transcribed into cDNA. TCRdb's table, derived via immunoSEQ multiplex PCR, lists solely in-frame clones and lacks some. The profile shows roughly 23,000 clones, roughly 50% of them singletons. Sequencing input: NKG2D-high CD8+ T cells sorted from blood. The receptors were sampled from a human donor with alopecia areata.

This clone was observed a handful of times. This chain uses TRBV18 with TRBJ1-1; D is unclear. V shed 5 bases and J shed 0 bases, with 4 bases lying between them. The CDR3 has 12 residues. CDR1 is KGHSH, CDR2 LQKENI, per germline. The CDR3 here is CASSVMNTEAFF. The CDR3 DNA is TGTGCCAGCTCAGTCATGAACACTGAAGCTTTCTTT.

This sequence joins TRBV19 and TRBJ1-1; maybe TRBD1 (6 bases). The V end was cut by 4 bases, the J end by 1 base, with 13 bases between. Germline CDR1 LNHDA, CDR2 SQIVND (reference sequence). The length of the CDR3 is 15 residues. CDR3 amino acids: CASSKPQQGNTEAFF. The CDR3 DNA reads TGTGCCAGTAGTAAACCCCAACAGGGGAACACTGAAGCTTTCTTT.

On this clone: One junction end disagrees with the germline gene, perhaps due to a read error. This chain joins TRBV6-1 and TRBJ1-2, with D uncertain. Germline V gives CDR1 MNHNS, CDR2 SASEGT. The CDR3 runs to 9 residues. The CDR3 DNA reads TGTGCCACCTCGACCCGGGAACGCTTC. Translation gives CATSTRERF.

V is TRBV6-5 and J is TRBJ2-1; tentative D call: TRBD1 (5 bases). Germline V CDR1 and CDR2: MNHEY, SVGAGI. The V end lost 5 bases, the J end lost 7 bases, and 12 bases lay between the germline ends. The CDR3 loop spans 13 amino acids. DNA of the CDR3: TGTGCCAGCAGTGTCGACAGAGGTAATGAGCAGTTCTTC. It translates to CASSVDRGNEQFF.